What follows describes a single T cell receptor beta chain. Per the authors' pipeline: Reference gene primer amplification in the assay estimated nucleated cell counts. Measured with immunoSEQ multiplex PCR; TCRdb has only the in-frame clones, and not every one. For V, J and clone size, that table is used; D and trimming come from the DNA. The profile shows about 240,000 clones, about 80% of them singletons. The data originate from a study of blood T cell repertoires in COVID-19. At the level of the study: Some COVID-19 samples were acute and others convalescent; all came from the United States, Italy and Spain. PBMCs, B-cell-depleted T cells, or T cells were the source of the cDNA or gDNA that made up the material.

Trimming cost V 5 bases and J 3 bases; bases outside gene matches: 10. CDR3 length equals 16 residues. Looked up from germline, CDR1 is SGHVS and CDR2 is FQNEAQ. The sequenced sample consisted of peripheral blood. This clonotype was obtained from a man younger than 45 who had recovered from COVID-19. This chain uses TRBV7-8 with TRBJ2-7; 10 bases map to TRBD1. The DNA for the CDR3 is TGTGCCAGCAGCCGAGTCCCGGGACAGGGGCACTACGAGCAGTACTTC. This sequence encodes CASSRVPGQGHYEQYF. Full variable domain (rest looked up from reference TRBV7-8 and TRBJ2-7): GAGVSQSPRYKVAKRGQDVALRCDPISGHVSLFWYQQALGQGPEFLTYFQNEAQLDKSGLPSDRFFAERPEGSVSTLKIQRTQQEDSAVYLCASSRVPGQGHYEQYFGPGTRLTVT.